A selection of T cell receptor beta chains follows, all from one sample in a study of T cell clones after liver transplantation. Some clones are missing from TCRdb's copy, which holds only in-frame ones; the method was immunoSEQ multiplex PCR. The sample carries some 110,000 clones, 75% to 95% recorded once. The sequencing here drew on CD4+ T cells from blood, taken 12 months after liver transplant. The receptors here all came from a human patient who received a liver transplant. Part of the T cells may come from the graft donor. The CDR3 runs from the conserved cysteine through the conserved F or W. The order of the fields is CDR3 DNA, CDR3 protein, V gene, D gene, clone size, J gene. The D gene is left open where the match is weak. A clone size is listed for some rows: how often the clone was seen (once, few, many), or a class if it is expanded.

CDR3nt: TGTGCCAGCAGCTTAGCGCGATCGGGAGGGCCCTTCGAGCAGTACTTC
CDR3aa: CASSLARSGGPFEQYF
v_gene: TRBV7-8
d_gene: TRBD2
abundance: -
j_gene: TRBJ2-7

CDR3nt: TGCGCCAGCAGCCTACTAGGCGGGAGAGGGAGAGATACGCAGTATTTT
CDR3aa: CASSLLGGRGRDTQYF
v_gene: TRBV4-1
d_gene: TRBD2
abundance: -
j_gene: TRBJ2-3

CDR3nt: TGTGCCAGCAGTTTTTCCGATAGGGATACGCAGTATTTT
CDR3aa: CASSFSDRDTQYF
v_gene: TRBV28
d_gene: -
abundance: -
j_gene: TRBJ2-3

CDR3nt: TGTGCCAGCAGCTTGGGGGTTACGGAAGCTTTCTTT
CDR3aa: CASSLGVTEAFF
v_gene: TRBV5-6
d_gene: -
abundance: -
j_gene: TRBJ1-1

CDR3nt: TGTGCCAGCAGTGGATCAGGGTGGAACACTGAAGCTTTCTTT
CDR3aa: CASSGSGWNTEAFF
v_gene: TRBV28
d_gene: -
abundance: -
j_gene: TRBJ1-1

CDR3nt: TGTGCCACCAGCAGAGGGAGCGGCGACAATCAGCCCCAGCATTTT
CDR3aa: CATSRGSGDNQPQHF
v_gene: TRBV15
d_gene: -
abundance: -
j_gene: TRBJ1-5

CDR3nt: TGCGCCAGCAGTCAATATAGGGGAGAGGATCAGCCCCAGCATTTT
CDR3aa: CASSQYRGEDQPQHF
v_gene: TRBV23-1
d_gene: -
abundance: -
j_gene: TRBJ1-5

CDR3nt: TGTGCTAGTGGTTTGAACGAGAGGCCAGATACGCAGTATTTT
CDR3aa: CASGLNERPDTQYF
v_gene: TRBV12-5
d_gene: -
abundance: -
j_gene: TRBJ2-3

CDR3nt: TGTGCCAGCAGTGGCGGACAGGGGGCGTCCGGGGAGCTGTTTTTT
CDR3aa: CASSGGQGASGELFF
v_gene: TRBV6-1
d_gene: TRBD1
abundance: -
j_gene: TRBJ2-2

CDR3nt: TGTGCCAGTAGTTCGCTCGGGGTAAGCTCCTACAATGAGCAGTTCTTC
CDR3aa: CASSSLGVSSYNEQFF
v_gene: TRBV19
d_gene: -
abundance: -
j_gene: TRBJ2-1

CDR3nt: TGTGCCAGCAGCTTAGGCTGGGAGTCCGACGCCCAAGAGACCCAGTACTTC
CDR3aa: CASSLGWESDAQETQYF
v_gene: TRBV11-3
d_gene: -
abundance: -
j_gene: TRBJ2-5

CDR3nt: TGTGCCAGCAGTGATCAGGAGGGAGGCCTCGGCGAGCAGTACTTC
CDR3aa: CASSDQEGGLGEQYF
v_gene: TRBV2
d_gene: -
abundance: many
j_gene: TRBJ2-7

CDR3nt: TGTGCCAGCAGCCCAACTAAAGCGGGAGGGGCTTTGGAGACCCAGTACTTC
CDR3aa: CASSPTKAGGALETQYF
v_gene: TRBV4-2
d_gene: TRBD2
abundance: -
j_gene: TRBJ2-5

CDR3nt: TGTGCCAGCAGTAAATTAGCGGGAGGAATGGAGACCCAGTACTTC
CDR3aa: CASSKLAGGMETQYF
v_gene: TRBV6-1
d_gene: TRBD2
abundance: -
j_gene: TRBJ2-5

CDR3nt: TGTGCCAGCTCACCACCGGGGGACGGAAGGTACTATGGCTACACCTTC
CDR3aa: CASSPPGDGRYYGYTF
v_gene: TRBV18
d_gene: -
abundance: few
j_gene: TRBJ1-2

CDR3nt: TGTGCCAGCAGTCCCTCGTCGGGGCCGAACTATGGCTACACCTTC
CDR3aa: CASSPSSGPNYGYTF
v_gene: TRBV28
d_gene: -
abundance: -
j_gene: TRBJ1-2

CDR3nt: TGTGCCAGCAGCTCGGGACAGGGGGCGGGGGAGCAGTACTTC
CDR3aa: CASSSGQGAGEQYF
v_gene: TRBV5-4
d_gene: TRBD1
abundance: -
j_gene: TRBJ2-7

CDR3nt: TGTGCCAGCAAACGAACAGGGGAAGAAAAACTGTTTTTT
CDR3aa: CASKRTGEEKLFF
v_gene: TRBV4-2
d_gene: TRBD1
abundance: -
j_gene: TRBJ1-4

CDR3nt: TGTGCCAGCAGGAGGCAGCTGGGAAACACCATATATTTT
CDR3aa: CASRRQLGNTIYF
v_gene: TRBV6-5
d_gene: -
abundance: few
j_gene: TRBJ1-3

CDR3nt: TGTGCCAGCTCAGTGGGACCTGCGGGCAATCAGCCCCAGCATTTT
CDR3aa: CASSVGPAGNQPQHF
v_gene: TRBV18
d_gene: -
abundance: few
j_gene: TRBJ1-5

CDR3nt: TGCAGCGTTTGTTCGGGAGGTCACACTGAAGCTTTCTTT
CDR3aa: CSVCSGGHTEAFF
v_gene: TRBV29-1
d_gene: -
abundance: -
j_gene: TRBJ1-1

CDR3nt: TGTGCCAGCAGCTTACCGGACAGGGCGGATGGCTACACCTTC
CDR3aa: CASSLPDRADGYTF
v_gene: TRBV11-3
d_gene: TRBD1
abundance: -
j_gene: TRBJ1-2

CDR3nt: TGTGCCAGCAGCCCCCGCCAGGCTAACTATGGCTACACCTTC
CDR3aa: CASSPRQANYGYTF
v_gene: TRBV2
d_gene: -
abundance: -
j_gene: TRBJ1-2

CDR3nt: TGCGCCAGCAGCTCCGGGACTAGCGGGAGATTGAGTGAGCAGTACTTC
CDR3aa: CASSSGTSGRLSEQYF
v_gene: TRBV5-1
d_gene: TRBD2
abundance: -
j_gene: TRBJ2-7

CDR3nt: TGTGCCAGCAGTTTAGGGGGGGAGAAAGCTTTCTTT
CDR3aa: CASSLGGEKAFF
v_gene: TRBV28
d_gene: -
abundance: -
j_gene: TRBJ1-1

CDR3nt: TGTGCCAGCAGTTTGCACGGGCCCGGGGCCAACGTCCTGACTTTC
CDR3aa: CASSLHGPGANVLTF
v_gene: TRBV27
d_gene: -
abundance: -
j_gene: TRBJ2-6

CDR3nt: TGTGCCAGCAGCCCCATGGGAGTCTGGAGGAGTTCCGGGGAGCTGTTTTTT
CDR3aa: CASSPMGVWRSSGELFF
v_gene: TRBV11-3
d_gene: -
abundance: -
j_gene: TRBJ2-2

CDR3nt: TGTGCCAGCAGCTTAGAGGGAGTACGGGCTCCGCAGTTCTTC
CDR3aa: CASSLEGVRAPQFF
v_gene: TRBV7-9
d_gene: -
abundance: -
j_gene: TRBJ2-1